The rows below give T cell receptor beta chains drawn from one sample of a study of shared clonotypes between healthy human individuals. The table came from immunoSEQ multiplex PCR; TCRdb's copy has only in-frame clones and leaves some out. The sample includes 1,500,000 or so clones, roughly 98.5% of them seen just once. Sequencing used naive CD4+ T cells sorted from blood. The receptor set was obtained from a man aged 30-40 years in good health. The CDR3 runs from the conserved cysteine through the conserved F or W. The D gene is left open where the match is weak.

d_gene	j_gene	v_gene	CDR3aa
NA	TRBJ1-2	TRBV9	CASSPLLGTYGYTF
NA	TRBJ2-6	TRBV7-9	CASSWLSGNSGANVLTF
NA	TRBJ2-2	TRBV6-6	CASSYPGAPNTGELFF
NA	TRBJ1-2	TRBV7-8	CASSLDGDYGYTF
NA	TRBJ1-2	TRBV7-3	CASSYQRDYGYTF
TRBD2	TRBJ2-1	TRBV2	CASSGPRLAGNNEQFF
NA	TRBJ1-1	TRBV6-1	CASSMTGNTEAFF
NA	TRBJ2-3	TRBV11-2	CASSLGTPPTDTQYF
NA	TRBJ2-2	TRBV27	CAVRVLGTGELFF
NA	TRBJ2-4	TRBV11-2	CASSFGQKNIQYF
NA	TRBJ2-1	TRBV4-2	CASSQNPGTDYNEQFF
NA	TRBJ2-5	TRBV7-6	CASSFGALGVPETQYF
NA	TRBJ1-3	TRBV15	CATSRDQGSGNTIYF
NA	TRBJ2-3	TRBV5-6	CASSFTYYTDTQYF
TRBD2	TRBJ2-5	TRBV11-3	CASSTRSGRPGKETQYF
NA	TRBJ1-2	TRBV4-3	CASSQVRAGLGGYTF
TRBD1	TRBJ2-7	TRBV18	CASSPPDRGRYEQYF
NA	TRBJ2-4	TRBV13	CASSRAGVAKNIQYF
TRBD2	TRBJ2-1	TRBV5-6	CASSILRTSGRPKGSEQFF
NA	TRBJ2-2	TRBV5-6	CASSLEPSGGTGELFF
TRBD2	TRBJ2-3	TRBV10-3	CAISVAGGGTDTQYF
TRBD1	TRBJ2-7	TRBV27	CASSLIGGRYEQYF
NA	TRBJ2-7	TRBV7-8	CASSLEARLGSSRREQYF
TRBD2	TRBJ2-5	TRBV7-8	CASSLVPSGLATQETQYF